The 24 T cell receptor beta chains listed next were all sequenced from one sample in a study of spatial heterogeneity in lung cancer. As for time point: sample taken at primary tumor resection. Sequencing covered unsorted whole RNA taken from tumor, nontumor lung or frozen PBMC. TCRdb re-derived calls from the 5' RACE reads in MiXCR, one entry per CDR3 protein. The table shows about 23,000 distinct CDR3 sequences, with about 4.5% occurring only once. The sample was PBMCs, taken at surgery. These receptors all come from a male donor with early-stage non-small cell lung cancer.

The chain uses TRBV19 and TRBJ2-3; D remains ambiguous. The germline V gene has CDR1 LNHDA and CDR2 SQIVND (reference sequence). This CDR3 comprises 17 residues. The V gene lost 8 bases and the J gene lost 0 bases, with 21 bases spanning the gap. The CDR3 here is CASQTVEGFASTDTQYF. In DNA, the CDR3 is TGTGCCAGTCAAACAGTCGAAGGGTTCGCTAGCACAGATACGCAGTATTTT.

There are many counts of this clonotype. This rearrangement joins TRBV28 to TRBJ1-6; no definite D call. CDR1 is MDHEN and CDR2 is SYDVKM in the germline V gene. This CDR3 has 15 amino acids. V lost 2 bases, J lost 2 bases, and 7 bases lay in between. The CDR3 protein is CASSLVSPYNSPLHF. In DNA form, the CDR3 reads TGTGCCAGCAGTTTAGTGAGCCCCTATAATTCACCCCTCCACTTT. Filled out from reference TRBV28 and TRBJ1-6, the complete variable domain reads DVKVTQSSRYLVKRTGEKVFLECVQDMDHENMFWYRQDPGLGLRLIYFSYDVKMKEKGDIPEGYSVSREKKERFSLILESASTNQTSMYLCASSLVSPYNSPLHFGNGTRLTVT.

This clonotype was observed at least ten times. The chain combines TRBV3-1 with TRBJ1-1; D may be TRBD1 (5 bases). Germline loops: CDR1 LGHDT, CDR2 YNNKEL (reference sequence). V gave up 7 bases and J gave up 7 bases, with 13 bases separating them. This CDR3 has 12 residues. This CDR3 is CASIRGAGEAFF. In DNA form, the CDR3 reads TGTGCCAGCATTCGGGGCGCGGGTGAAGCTTTCTTT.

The table lists this clonotype with many counts. V gene TRBV6-1 combines with J gene TRBJ1-5, with 10 bases lining up with TRBD1. The CDR3 totals 17 residues. V was pared by 6 bases and J by 0 bases, with 8 bases of the junction left unmatched. Germline V gene sequence: CDR1 MNHNS, CDR2 SASEGT. The CDR3 nucleotides are TGTGCCAGCAGCCACGGGACAGGGGAAGTTAGCAATCAGCCCCAGCATTTT. Amino acid sequence: CASSHGTGEVSNQPQHF.

This clonotype came up many times. The chain links TRBV29-1 to TRBJ1-1, with D unclear. Trimming left V 5 bases short and J 5 bases short, with 15 bases between. Germline-derived CDR1 and CDR2 are SQVTM and ANQGSEA. The CDR3 contains 13 residues. The CDR3 reads CSVLSEGGTEAFF. As DNA, the CDR3 is TGCAGCGTTCTGAGCGAAGGAGGTACTGAAGCTTTCTTT.

In this sample, this clonotype turned up many times. The CDR3 DNA reads as TGCAGCGTTGAAGTAATCTTGGGGGAGCCGCAGTTCTTC. Translation: CSVEVILGEPQFF. The V call is TRBV29-1, the J call TRBJ2-1; D might be TRBD1 or TRBD2, each matching 5 bases. Germline V gives CDR1 SQVTM, CDR2 ANQGSEA. CDR3 length: 13 residues. The V and J ends lost 1 base and 12 bases respectively, with 16 bases between them.

In its sample, this clonotype was seen many times. V and J are TRBV28 and TRBJ2-1, with D hard to call. The ends were cut back, 6 bases at V and 0 bases at J, with 12 bases in the middle. CDR1 is MDHEN and CDR2 is SYDVKM in the germline V gene. The CDR3 is 15 amino acids. The CDR3 loop is CASRRAVSSYNEQFF. CDR3 nucleotide sequence: TGTGCCAGCAGGCGTGCAGTGAGCTCCTACAATGAGCAGTTCTTC.

Many counts were recorded for this clonotype. The chain couples TRBV28 to TRBJ2-4; 7 bases align to TRBD2. The CDR3 has 13 amino acids. Trimming removed 5 bases from V and 9 bases from J; junction bases left unmatched: 7. CDR1 and CDR2 (germline): MDHEN, SYDVKM. CDR3 sequence (DNA): TGTGCCAGCAGTCCCCGGGGGGACGGCATTCAGTACTTC. It translates to CASSPRGDGIQYF.

Of note for this clonotype: Given a much more abundant clone one base away, this may be a read error. The gene calls are TRBV21-1 and TRBJ1-4; TRBD1 reflects the table's D call only, with no check against the DNA. TRBV21-1 is reported as a pseudogene. This CDR3 comprises 14 residues. The CDR3 loop is CALPRERENEKLFF. As DNA, the CDR3 is TGTGCCCTCCCCAGGGAGAGAGAGAATGAAAAACTGTTTTTT.

This clonotype was recorded many times. The chain links TRBV4-2 to TRBJ2-4; 8 nucleotides match TRBD1. With 5 bases clipped from V and 6 bases from J, the junction kept 9 bases outside the gene matches. Germline V gene data show CDR1 as LGHNA and CDR2 as YNFKEQ. The CDR3 spans 15 residues. As DNA, the CDR3 is TGTGCCAGCAGCGACAGACAGGGGTCAGTAAACATTCAGTACTTC. Encoded protein: CASSDRQGSVNIQYF.

The sample holds many counts of this clonotype. The chain is built from TRBV12-3 or TRBV12-4 and TRBJ2-1, with TRBD2 identical over 11 bases. V lost 1 base to trimming and J lost 5 bases; unmatched junction nucleotides: 4. The CDR3 extends over 16 amino acids. The CDR3 sequence: CASSLVSGGAHNEQFF. CDR3 bases: TGTGCCAGCAGTTTAGTTAGCGGGGGGGCCCACAATGAGCAGTTCTTC.

This clonotype was detected a few times. The CDR3 loop reads CATESNYGYTF. In nucleotides, the CDR3 is TGTGCCACTGAGTCTAACTATGGCTACACCTTC. The V gene is TRBV28, the J gene TRBJ1-2; D unclear. CDR1 and CDR2 from the germline V gene are MDHEN and SYDVKM. The CDR3 extends over 11 amino acids. The germline V and J ends were trimmed by 10 bases and 0 bases, with 6 bases remaining between them.

The chain couples TRBV9 to TRBJ1-2, with D possibly being TRBD1 (5 bases). V was cut by 6 bases and J by 5 bases, with 17 bases left in between. CDR1 SGDLS and CDR2 YYNGEE come from the germline V gene. This CDR3 region has 14 residues. The CDR3 region is CASTPGTGVYGYTF. CDR3 in DNA: TGTGCCAGCACCCCTGGCACAGGAGTATATGGCTACACCTTC.

This clonotype was detected ten times or more. The chain links TRBV6-5 to TRBJ2-7; 8 bases map to TRBD2. Germline CDR1 MNHEY, CDR2 SVGAGI. V was clipped by 6 bases and J by 2 bases; unmatched bases: 6. This CDR3 is 14 amino acids long. The CDR3 DNA follows: TGTGCCAGCAGACTCGGGGGGGCGGCCTACGAGCAGTACTTC. This gives the protein CASRLGGAAYEQYF.

In its sample, this clonotype was seen many times. The rearrangement uses TRBV30 and TRBJ2-5; a weak D match, TRBD1 (5 bases). Germline CDR1 GTSNPN, CDR2 SVGIG (reference sequence). Between the trimmed V and J ends, which lost 3 bases and 5 bases, there was a span of 10 bases. CDR3 length: 12 amino acids. The CDR3 DNA is TGTGCCTGGAGAACAGGAGCGGAGACCCAGTACTTC. It codes for CAWRTGAETQYF.

In its sample, this clonotype was seen a few times. DNA of the CDR3: TGCAGTGCTAACAAACTAGCGGGGGGTGAAGATACGCAGTATTTT. This translates into CSANKLAGGEDTQYF. The genes are TRBV20-1 and TRBJ2-3, with 12 bases identical to TRBD2. Germline trimming cut 4 bases from V and 5 bases from J; bases unmatched to any gene: 7. The length of the CDR3 is 15 residues. Germline V gene lookup returns CDR1 DFQATT and CDR2 SNEGSKA (reference sequence).

In this sample, this clonotype turned up many times. The J gene is TRBJ1-2, the V gene TRBV6-1; D uncertain. CDR3 length: 13 amino acids. Trimming removed 7 bases from V and 4 bases from J, with 13 bases in between. Germline loops: CDR1 MNHNS, CDR2 SASEGT. In DNA form, the CDR3 reads TGTGCCAGCACGAAGGAACTAATCTATGGCTACACCTTC. It specifies CASTKELIYGYTF.

This clonotype showed up many times. The chain combines TRBV7-9 with TRBJ1-2; D gene ambiguous. Per germline, CDR1 SEHNR and CDR2 FQNEAQ (reference sequence). This CDR3 region has 14 residues. V was pared by 6 bases and J by 8 bases, with 19 bases between. Written as DNA, the CDR3 is TGTGCCAGCAGTTCGCGATCAGGCAGTTGGGGCTACACCTTC. Translating gives CASSSRSGSWGYTF.

In its sample, this clonotype ranks as medium-sized. The chain carries TRBV4-3 and TRBJ1-1, with unresolved D. The ends were cut back, 0 bases at V and 9 bases at J, with 14 bases in the middle. Per the germline V gene, CDR1 is LGHNA and CDR2 is YSLEER. The CDR3 spans 14 residues. CDR3 DNA: TGCGCCAGCAGCCAAGATATCGGCGCTCGAAAAGCTTTCTTT. It encodes CASSQDIGARKAFF.

V usage is TRBV12-3 or TRBV12-4 and J usage is TRBJ2-7; 11 bases fit TRBD2. CDR3 length equals 15 residues. V gave up 3 bases and J gave up 4 bases; unmatched junction bases: 5. In nucleotides, the CDR3 is TGTGCCAGCAGTTTGACTAGCGGGGTGGGGTACGAGCAGTACTTC. Protein sequence: CASSLTSGVGYEQYF.

This clonotype came up many times. The junction differs from germline at one of its ends, possibly a read error. This sequence joins TRBV7-7 and TRBJ2-5; possibly TRBD2 for D (5 bases). Germline lookup yields CDR1 SSHAT and CDR2 FNYEAQ (reference sequence). The CDR3 contains 14 residues. This CDR3 reads CASSLEGSSETQYF. CDR3 sequence (DNA): TGTGCTAGCAGCTTAGAGGGCAGCTCGGAGACCCAGTACTTC.

This clonotype has at least ten counts. The chain links TRBV2 to TRBJ1-6; D perhaps matches TRBD1 (6 bases). Germline lookup yields CDR1 SNHLY and CDR2 FYNNEI. V lost 0 bases and J 4 bases, leaving 13 bases between the germline ends. This CDR3 has 17 amino acids. The CDR3 is CASSEAGGERYNSPLHF. The CDR3 DNA follows: TGTGCCAGCAGTGAAGCTGGGGGCGAAAGGTATAATTCACCCCTCCACTTT.

This clonotype was detected many times. The chain combines TRBV18 with TRBJ2-3; TRBD2 matches 7 bases. The CDR3 extends over 15 amino acids. Germline lookup yields CDR1 KGHSH and CDR2 LQKENI. J gave up 2 bases and V 0 bases, and 2 bases lay outside the gene matches. CDR3 sequence (DNA): TGTGCCAGCTCACCACCCGGGGGGTCCACAGATACGCAGTATTTT. It is translated as CASSPPGGSTDTQYF.

This clonotype was counted at least ten times. This chain links TRBV19 with TRBJ1-5; 7 bases match TRBD1. CDR3 length: 16 amino acids. CDR1 LNHDA and CDR2 SQIVND come from the germline V gene (reference sequence). V was clipped by 5 bases and J by 0 bases; unmatched bases: 7. CDR3 sequence: CASSRPRQGSNQPQHF. In DNA, the CDR3 is TGTGCCAGTAGTCGGCCAAGACAGGGTAGCAATCAGCCCCAGCATTTT.